The sequence of this T cell receptor (beta chain) was determined in a study of blood T cell repertoires in COVID-19. The wider study: Some COVID-19 samples were acute and others convalescent; all came from the United States, Italy and Spain. T cells, B-cell-depleted T cells, or PBMCs supplied cDNA or gDNA.

The CDR3 is 17 amino acids. CDR1 and CDR2 (germline): SGDLS, YYNGEE. V shed 3 bases and J 2 bases; nucleotides not matched to a gene: 9. TCRdb keeps only in-frame clones here, not all; method: immunoSEQ multiplex PCR. Of approximately 180,000 clones in the sample, approximately 83% are singletons; the top ten hold about a tenth. V usage is TRBV9 and J usage is TRBJ2-2, with 8 nucleotides matching TRBD2. The sequenced sample consisted of peripheral blood. The sequence was collected from a human donor with active or convalescent COVID-19. The donor label of this sample is uncertain. The CDR3 protein is CASSAPIAGPNTGELFF. DNA of the CDR3: TGTGCCAGCAGCGCCCCCATAGCGGGGCCAAACACCGGGGAGCTGTTTTTT.